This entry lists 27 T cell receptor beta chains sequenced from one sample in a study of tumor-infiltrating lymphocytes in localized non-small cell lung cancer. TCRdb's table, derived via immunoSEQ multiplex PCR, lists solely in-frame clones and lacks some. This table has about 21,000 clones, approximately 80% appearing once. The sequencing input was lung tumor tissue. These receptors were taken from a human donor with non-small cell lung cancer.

CDR3 amino acids: CASSHRGPGPHNEQFF. CDR3 DNA sequence: TGCGCCAGCAGCCATCGCGGGCCCGGACCCCACAATGAGCAGTTCTTC. The V call is TRBV4-3, the J call TRBJ2-1, with D possibly matching TRBD2 (5 bases). The CDR3 is 16 amino acids. Looked up from germline, CDR1 is LGHNA and CDR2 is YSLEER. Deletions cut 3 bases from V and 5 bases from J, with 17 bases between.

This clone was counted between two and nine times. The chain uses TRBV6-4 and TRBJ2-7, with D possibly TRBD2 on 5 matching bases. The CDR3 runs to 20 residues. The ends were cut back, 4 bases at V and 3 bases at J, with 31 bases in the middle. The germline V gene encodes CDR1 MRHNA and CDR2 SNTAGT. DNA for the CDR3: TGTGCCAGCAGTGCGCGACTGAGAGGGCTCCTACGCTCGAAGGGCTACGAGCAGTACTTC. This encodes CASSARLRGLLRSKGYEQYF.

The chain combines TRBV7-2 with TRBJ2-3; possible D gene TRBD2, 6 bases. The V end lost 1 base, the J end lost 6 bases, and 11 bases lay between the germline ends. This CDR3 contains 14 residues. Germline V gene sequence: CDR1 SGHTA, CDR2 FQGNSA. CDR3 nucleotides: TGTGCCAGCAGCTTAGTGGGCGGAGGGGATACGCAGTATTTT. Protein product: CASSLVGGGDTQYF.

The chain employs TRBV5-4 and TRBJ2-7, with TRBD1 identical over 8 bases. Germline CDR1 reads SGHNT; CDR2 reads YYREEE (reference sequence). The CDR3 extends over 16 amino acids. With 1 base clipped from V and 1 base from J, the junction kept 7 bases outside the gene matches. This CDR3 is CASSLMTTGVSYEQYF. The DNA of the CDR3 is TGTGCCAGCAGCTTGATGACGACAGGGGTGTCCTACGAGCAGTACTTC.

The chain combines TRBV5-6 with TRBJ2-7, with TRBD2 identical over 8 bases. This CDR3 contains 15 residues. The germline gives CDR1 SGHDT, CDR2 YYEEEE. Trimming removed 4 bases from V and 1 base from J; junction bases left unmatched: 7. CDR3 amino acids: CASSPKGGRSYEQYF. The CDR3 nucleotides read TGTGCCAGCAGCCCGAAGGGCGGGAGGTCCTACGAGCAGTACTTC.

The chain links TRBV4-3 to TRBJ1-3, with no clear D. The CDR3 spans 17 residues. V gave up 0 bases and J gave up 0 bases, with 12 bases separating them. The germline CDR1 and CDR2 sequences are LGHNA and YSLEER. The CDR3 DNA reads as TGCGCCAGCAGCCAAGATCTCGGAAAACACTCTGGAAACACCATATATTTT. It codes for CASSQDLGKHSGNTIYF.

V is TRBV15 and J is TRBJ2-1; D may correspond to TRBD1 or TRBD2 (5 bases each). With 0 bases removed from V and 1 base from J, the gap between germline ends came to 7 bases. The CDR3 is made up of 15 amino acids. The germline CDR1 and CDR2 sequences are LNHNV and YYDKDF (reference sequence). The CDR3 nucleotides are TGTGCCACCAGCAGAGATGAGGGGTCCTACAATGAGCAGTTCTTC. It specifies CATSRDEGSYNEQFF.

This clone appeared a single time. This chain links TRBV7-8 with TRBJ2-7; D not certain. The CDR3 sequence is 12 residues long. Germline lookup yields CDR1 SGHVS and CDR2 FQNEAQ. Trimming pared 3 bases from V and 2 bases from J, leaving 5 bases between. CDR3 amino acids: CASSFWTYEQYF. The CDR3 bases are TGTGCCAGCAGCTTCTGGACCTACGAGCAGTACTTC. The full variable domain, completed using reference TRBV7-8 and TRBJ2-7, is GAGVSQSPRYKVAKRGQDVALRCDPISGHVSLFWYQQALGQGPEFLTYFQNEAQLDKSGLPSDRFFAERPEGSVSTLKIQRTQQEDSAVYLCASSFWTYEQYFGPGTRLTVT.

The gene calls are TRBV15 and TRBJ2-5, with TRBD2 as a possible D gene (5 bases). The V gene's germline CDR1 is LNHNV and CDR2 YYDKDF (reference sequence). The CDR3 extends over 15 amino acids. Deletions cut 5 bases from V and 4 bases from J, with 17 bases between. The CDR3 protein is CATSLSWGAGETQYF. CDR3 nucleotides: TGTGCCACCAGCCTTTCCTGGGGAGCTGGAGAGACCCAGTACTTC.

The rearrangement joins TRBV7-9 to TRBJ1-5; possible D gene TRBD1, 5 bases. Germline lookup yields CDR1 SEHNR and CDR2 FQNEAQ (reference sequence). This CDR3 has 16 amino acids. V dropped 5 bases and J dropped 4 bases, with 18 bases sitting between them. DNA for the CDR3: TGTGCCAGCAGCGAAGGGGAGGGCACCCATAATCAGCCCCAGCATTTT. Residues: CASSEGEGTHNQPQHF.

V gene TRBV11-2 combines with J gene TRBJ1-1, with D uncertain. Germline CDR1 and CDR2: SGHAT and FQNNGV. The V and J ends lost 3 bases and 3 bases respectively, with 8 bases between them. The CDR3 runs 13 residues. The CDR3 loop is CASSFAWDTEAFF. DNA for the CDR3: TGTGCCAGCAGCTTTGCGTGGGACACTGAAGCTTTCTTT.

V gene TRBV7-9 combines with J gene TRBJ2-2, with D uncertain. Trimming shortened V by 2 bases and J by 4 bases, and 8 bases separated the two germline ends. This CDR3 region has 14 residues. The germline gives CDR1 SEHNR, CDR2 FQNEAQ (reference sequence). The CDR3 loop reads CASSLSLGTGELFF. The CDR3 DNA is TGTGCCAGCAGCTTATCTTTGGGCACCGGGGAGCTGTTTTTT.

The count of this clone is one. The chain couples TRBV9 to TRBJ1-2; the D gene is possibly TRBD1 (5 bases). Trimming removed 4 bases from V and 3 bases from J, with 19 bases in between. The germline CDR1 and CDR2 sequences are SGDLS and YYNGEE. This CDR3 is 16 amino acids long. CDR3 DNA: TGTGCCAGCAGCATTCAGGAAACAGGACTCGACTATGGCTACACCTTC. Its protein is CASSIQETGLDYGYTF. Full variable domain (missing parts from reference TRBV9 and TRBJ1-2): DSGVTQTPKHLITATGQRVTLRCSPRSGDLSVYWYQQSLDQGLQFLIQYYNGEERAKGNILERFSAQQFPDLHSELNLSSLELGDSALYFCASSIQETGLDYGYTFGSGTRLTVV.

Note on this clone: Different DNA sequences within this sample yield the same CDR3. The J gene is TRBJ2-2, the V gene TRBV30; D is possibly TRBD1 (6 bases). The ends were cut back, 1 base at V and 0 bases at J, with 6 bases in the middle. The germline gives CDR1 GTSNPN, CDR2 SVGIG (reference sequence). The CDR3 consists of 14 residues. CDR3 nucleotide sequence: TGTGCCTGGAGTGGGACAGCGAACACCGGGGAGCTGTTTTTT. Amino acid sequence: CAWSGTANTGELFF.

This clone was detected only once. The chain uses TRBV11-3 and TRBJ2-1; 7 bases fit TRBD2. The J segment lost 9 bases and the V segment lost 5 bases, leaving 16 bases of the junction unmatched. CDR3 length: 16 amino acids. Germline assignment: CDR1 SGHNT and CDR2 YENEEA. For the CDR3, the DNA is TGTGCCAGCAGCCATCTAGCGGCGGGAGTGGGGGGTGAGCAGTTCTTC. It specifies CASSHLAAGVGGEQFF.

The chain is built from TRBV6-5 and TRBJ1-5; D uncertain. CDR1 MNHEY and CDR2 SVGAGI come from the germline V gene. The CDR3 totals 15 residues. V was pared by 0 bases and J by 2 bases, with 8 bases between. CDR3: CASSYSFQGNQPQHF. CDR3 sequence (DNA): TGTGCCAGCAGTTACTCATTCCAGGGCAATCAGCCCCAGCATTTT.

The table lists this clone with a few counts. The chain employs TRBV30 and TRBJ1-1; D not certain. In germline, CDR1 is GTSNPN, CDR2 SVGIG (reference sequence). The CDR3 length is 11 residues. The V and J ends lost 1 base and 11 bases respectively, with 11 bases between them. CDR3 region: CAWSEDRHAFF. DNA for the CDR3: TGTGCCTGGAGTGAGGATAGGCACGCTTTCTTT.

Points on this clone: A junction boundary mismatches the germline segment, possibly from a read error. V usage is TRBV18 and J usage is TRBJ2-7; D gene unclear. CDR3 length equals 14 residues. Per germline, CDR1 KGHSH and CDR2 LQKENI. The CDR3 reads CASSRSLDSDEQYF. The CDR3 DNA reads TGTGCCAGCTCACGTAGCCTTGACTCCGACGAGCAGTACTTC.

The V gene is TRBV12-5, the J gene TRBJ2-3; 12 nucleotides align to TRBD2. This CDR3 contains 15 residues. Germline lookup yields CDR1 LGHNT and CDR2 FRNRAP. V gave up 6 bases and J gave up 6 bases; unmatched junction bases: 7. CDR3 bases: TGTGCTAGTGGCCCTACTAGCGGGGGGCCGGATACGCAGTATTTT. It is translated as CASGPTSGGPDTQYF.

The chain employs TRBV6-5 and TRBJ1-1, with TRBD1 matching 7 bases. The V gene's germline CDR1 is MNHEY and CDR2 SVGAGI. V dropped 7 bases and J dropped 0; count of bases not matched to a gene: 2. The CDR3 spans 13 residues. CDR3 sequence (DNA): TGTGCCAGCAACAGGGGTTTGAACACTGAAGCTTTCTTT. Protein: CASNRGLNTEAFF.

The CDR3 spells CASSESAPGIGKAKNIQYF. For the CDR3, the DNA is TGCGCCAGCAGTGAGTCCGCTCCCGGTATTGGAAAAGCCAAAAACATTCAGTACTTC. The chain recombines TRBV10-1 with TRBJ2-4; no clear D. Trimming took off 0 bases at V and 0 bases at J, with 18 bases between the two ends. The germline V gene has CDR1 WNHNN and CDR2 SYGVQD (reference sequence). CDR3 length: 19 residues.

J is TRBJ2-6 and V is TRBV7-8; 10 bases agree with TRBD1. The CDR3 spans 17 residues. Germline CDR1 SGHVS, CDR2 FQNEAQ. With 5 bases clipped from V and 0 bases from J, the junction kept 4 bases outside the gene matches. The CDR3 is CASSLTGGFSGANVLTF. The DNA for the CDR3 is TGTGCCAGCAGCCTGACAGGGGGCTTCTCTGGGGCCAACGTCCTGACTTTC.

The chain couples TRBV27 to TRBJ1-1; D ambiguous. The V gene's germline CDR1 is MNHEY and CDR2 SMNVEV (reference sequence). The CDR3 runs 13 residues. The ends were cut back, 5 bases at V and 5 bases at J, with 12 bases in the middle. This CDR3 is CASSPYVGTEAFF. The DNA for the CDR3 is TGTGCCAGCAGTCCATATGTTGGGACTGAAGCTTTCTTT.

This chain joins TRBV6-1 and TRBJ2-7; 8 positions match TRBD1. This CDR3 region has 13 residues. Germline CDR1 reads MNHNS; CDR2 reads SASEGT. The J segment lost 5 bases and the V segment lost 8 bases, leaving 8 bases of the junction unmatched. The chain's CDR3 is CASSGQGSHEQYF. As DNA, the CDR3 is TGTGCCAGCTCAGGACAGGGCAGCCACGAGCAGTACTTC.

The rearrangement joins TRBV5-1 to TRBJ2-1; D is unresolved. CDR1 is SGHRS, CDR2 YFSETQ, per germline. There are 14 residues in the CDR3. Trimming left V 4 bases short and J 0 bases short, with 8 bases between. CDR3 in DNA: TGCGCCAGCAGCAACCGGAGCTCCTACAATGAGCAGTTCTTC. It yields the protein CASSNRSSYNEQFF.

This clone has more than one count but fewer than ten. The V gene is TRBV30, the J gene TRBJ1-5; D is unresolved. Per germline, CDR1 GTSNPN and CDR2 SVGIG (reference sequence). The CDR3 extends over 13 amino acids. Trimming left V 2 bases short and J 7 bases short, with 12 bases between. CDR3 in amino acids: CAWSNGVSQPQHF. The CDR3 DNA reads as TGTGCCTGGAGTAATGGGGTTAGCCAGCCCCAGCATTTT.

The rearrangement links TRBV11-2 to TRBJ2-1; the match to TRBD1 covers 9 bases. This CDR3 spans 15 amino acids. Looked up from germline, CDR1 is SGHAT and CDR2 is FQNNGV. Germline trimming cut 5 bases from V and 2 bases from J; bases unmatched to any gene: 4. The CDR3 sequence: CASSPTGGTYNEQFF. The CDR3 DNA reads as TGTGCCAGCAGCCCCACAGGGGGCACCTACAATGAGCAGTTCTTC.